This T cell receptor delta chain was profiled in a study of gamma-delta T cells after stem cell transplantation. For this clone: A read error likely explains this, since a far larger clone differs by one base. Other nucleotide sequences in the sample specify the same CDR3.

TCRdb reanalysed the RT-PCR reads via CATT. The repertoire holds roughly 2,700 delta-chain clones, about 4.5% seen once, with more than 12% in the top ten. Germline lookup yields CDR1 GEAIGNYY and CDR2 EKD. The CDR3 is 18 amino acids. Trimming at V came to 7 bases and at J to 2 bases, leaving 21 bases not matched to a gene. The TCR was taken from a human donor. It is not recorded whose cells these are; they may come from a transplant donor. This sequence joins TRDV2 and TRDJ1, with 7 bases fitting TRDD3. The sample was gamma-delta T cells. In DNA form, the CDR3 reads TGTGCCTGCGACCCGGTTTCAGACAGGGATACTCGGACCGATAAACTCATCTTT. Residues: CACDPVSDRDTRTDKLIF.